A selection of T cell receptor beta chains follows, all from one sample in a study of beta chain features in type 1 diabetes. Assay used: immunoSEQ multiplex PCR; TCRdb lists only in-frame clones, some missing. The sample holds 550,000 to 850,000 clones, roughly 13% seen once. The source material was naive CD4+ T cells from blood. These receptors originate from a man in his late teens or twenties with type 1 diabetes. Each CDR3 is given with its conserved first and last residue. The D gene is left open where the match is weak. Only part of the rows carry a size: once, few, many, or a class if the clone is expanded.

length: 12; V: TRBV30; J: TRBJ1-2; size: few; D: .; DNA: TGTGCCTGGAGTGCCCCGGGCGGAGGCTACACCTTC; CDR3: CAWSAPGGGYTF
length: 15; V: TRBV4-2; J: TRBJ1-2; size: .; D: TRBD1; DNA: TGTGCCAGCAGCCAAGGGGGGACAGATTCCTATGGCTACACCTTC; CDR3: CASSQGGTDSYGYTF
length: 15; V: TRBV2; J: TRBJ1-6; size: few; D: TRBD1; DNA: TGTGCCAGCACCGCGCAGGGGGCGATAAATTCACCCCTCCACTTT; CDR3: CASTAQGAINSPLHF
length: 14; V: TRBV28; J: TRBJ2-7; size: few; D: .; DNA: TGTGCCAGCAGTTTAGACGGCCATTCCTACGAGCAGTACTTC; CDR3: CASSLDGHSYEQYF
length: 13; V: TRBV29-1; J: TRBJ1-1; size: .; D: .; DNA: TGCAGCGCCGGCCTCCGGGAGAACACTGAAGCTTTCTTT; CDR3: CSAGLRENTEAFF
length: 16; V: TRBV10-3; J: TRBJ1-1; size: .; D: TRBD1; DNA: TGTGCCATCAGTGGCTCCTTCGGGACAGAGAACACTGAAGCTTTCTTT; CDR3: CAISGSFGTENTEAFF
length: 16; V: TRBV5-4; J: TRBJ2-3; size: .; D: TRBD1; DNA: TGTGCCAGCAGCCTGGGGCCGGGACAGCCTACAGATACGCAGTATTTT; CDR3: CASSLGPGQPTDTQYF
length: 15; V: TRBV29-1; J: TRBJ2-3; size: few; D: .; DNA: TGCAGCGTGCGGGACAGCTTGGGAAGCACAGATACGCAGTATTTT; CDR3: CSVRDSLGSTDTQYF
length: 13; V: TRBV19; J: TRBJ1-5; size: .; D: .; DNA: TGTGCCAGCGTATCGAGGGGGGGTCAGCCCCAGCATTTT; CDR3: CASVSRGGQPQHF
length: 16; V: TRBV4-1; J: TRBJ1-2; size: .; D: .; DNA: TGCGCCAGCAGCAAATCGGACGACAGTCCTAACTATGGCTACACCTTC; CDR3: CASSKSDDSPNYGYTF
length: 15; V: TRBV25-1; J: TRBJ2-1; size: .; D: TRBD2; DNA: TGTGCCAGCAGTCCCCTAGCGGGGGGGCCTAGTGAGCAGTTCTTC; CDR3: CASSPLAGGPSEQFF
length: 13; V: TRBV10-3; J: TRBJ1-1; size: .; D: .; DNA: TGTGCCAGCCACAGGGATGTGGACACTGAAGCTTTCTTT; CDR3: CASHRDVDTEAFF
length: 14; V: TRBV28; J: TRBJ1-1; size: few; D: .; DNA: TGTGCCAGCAGTTTTGGTCTGTGGAACACTGAAGCTTTCTTT; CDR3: CASSFGLWNTEAFF
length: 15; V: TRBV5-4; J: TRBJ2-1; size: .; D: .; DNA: TGTGCCAGCAGCCCGACCGCCAGCTCCTACAATGAGCAGTTCTTC; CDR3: CASSPTASSYNEQFF
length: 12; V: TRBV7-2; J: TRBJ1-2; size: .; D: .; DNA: TGTGCCAGCAGCCAAATTGACTATGGCTACACCTTC; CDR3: CASSQIDYGYTF
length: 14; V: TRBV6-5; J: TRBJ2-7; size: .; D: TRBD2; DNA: TGTGCCAGCAGTTACATAGCGGGGACCTACGAGCAGTACTTC; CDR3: CASSYIAGTYEQYF
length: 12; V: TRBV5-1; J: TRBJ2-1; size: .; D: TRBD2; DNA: TGCGCCAGCAGCTTCGCTGGCGGGGGTGAGTTCTTC; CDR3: CASSFAGGGEFF
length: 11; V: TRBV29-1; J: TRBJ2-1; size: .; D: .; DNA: TGCAGCGCCAGTACCGGCAATGAGCAGTTCTTC; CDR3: CSASTGNEQFF
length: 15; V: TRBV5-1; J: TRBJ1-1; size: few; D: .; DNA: TGCGCCAGCAGCCCCCAAGGGCCGGGGATGACTGAAGCTTTCTTT; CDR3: CASSPQGPGMTEAFF
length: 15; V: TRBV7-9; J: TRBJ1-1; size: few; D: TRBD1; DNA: TGTGCCAGCAGGTTTTCCGGTGGGACAGGCTTTGAAGCTTTCTTT; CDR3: CASRFSGGTGFEAFF
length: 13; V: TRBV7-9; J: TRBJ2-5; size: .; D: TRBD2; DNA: TGTGCCAGCGTGCGGGGGGACCAAGAGACCCAGTACTTC; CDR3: CASVRGDQETQYF
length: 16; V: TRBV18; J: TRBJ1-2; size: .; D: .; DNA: TGTGCCAGCTCCCTCACCGGACAGATTCCTAACTATGGCTACACCTTC; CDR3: CASSLTGQIPNYGYTF
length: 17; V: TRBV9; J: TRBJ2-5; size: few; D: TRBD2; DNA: TGTGCCAGCAGCGTAGGAGGTAGCGGGGGGATACAAGAGACCCAGTACTTC; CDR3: CASSVGGSGGIQETQYF
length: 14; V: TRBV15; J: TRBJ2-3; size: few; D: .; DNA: TGTGCCACCAGCCTTACCGGTGCGTCAGATACGCAGTATTTT; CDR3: CATSLTGASDTQYF
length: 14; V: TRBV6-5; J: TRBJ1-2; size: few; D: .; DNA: TGTGCCAGCATCCAGGCGGGCAGTAACTATGGCTACACCTTC; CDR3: CASIQAGSNYGYTF
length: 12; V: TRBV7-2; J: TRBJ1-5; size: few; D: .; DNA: TGTGCCAGCAGCTTACCGGGGCAGCCCCAGCATTTT; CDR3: CASSLPGQPQHF
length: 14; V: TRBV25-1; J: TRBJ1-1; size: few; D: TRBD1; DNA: TGTGCCAGCAGTGAAACAGGGGGCGGCACTGAAGCTTTCTTT; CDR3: CASSETGGGTEAFF
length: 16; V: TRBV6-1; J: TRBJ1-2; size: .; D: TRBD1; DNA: TGTGCCAGCAGTCAAGAGCCCGGGACAGGGACCTATGGCTACACCTTC; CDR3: CASSQEPGTGTYGYTF
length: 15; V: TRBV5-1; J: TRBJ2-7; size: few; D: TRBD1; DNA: TGCGCCAGCAGCAAAGGACAGGGACCCTCCTACGAGCAGTACTTC; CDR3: CASSKGQGPSYEQYF
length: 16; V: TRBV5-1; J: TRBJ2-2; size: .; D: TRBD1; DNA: TGCGCCAGCAGCTTGTGGGGACAGGGTAACACCGGGGAGCTGTTTTTT; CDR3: CASSLWGQGNTGELFF
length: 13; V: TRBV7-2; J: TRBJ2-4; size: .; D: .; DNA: TGTGCCAGCAGCTTTTTTACAGGAGAATATCCGTACTTC; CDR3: CASSFFTGEYPYF
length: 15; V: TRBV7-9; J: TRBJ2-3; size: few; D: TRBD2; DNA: TGTGCCAGCAGCCCTCTAGCGGGGGGACCAGATACGCAGTATTTT; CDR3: CASSPLAGGPDTQYF
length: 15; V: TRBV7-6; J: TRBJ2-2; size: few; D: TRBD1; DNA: TGTGCCAGCAGCATCGGACAGGGGGGTGGCGGGGAGCTGTTTTTT; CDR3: CASSIGQGGGGELFF
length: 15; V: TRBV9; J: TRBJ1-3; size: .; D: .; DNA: TGTGCCAGCAGCTTTGGGGTTAGCTCTGGAAACACCATATATTTT; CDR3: CASSFGVSSGNTIYF
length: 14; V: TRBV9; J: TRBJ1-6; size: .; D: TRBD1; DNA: TGTGCCAGCAGCACTGAGACAGGGGCTTCACCCCTCCACTTT; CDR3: CASSTETGASPLHF
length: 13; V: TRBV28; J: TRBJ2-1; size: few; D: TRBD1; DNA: TGTGCCAGCAGTTTAGGCACAGGACAGGGGAGATTCTTC; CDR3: CASSLGTGQGRFF
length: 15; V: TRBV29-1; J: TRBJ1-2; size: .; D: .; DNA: TGCAGCGTTCCCAGCTACCCCCGAACTAACTATGGCTACACCTTC; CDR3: CSVPSYPRTNYGYTF
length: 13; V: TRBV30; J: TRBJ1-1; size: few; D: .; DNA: TGTGCCTGGAGTGTGGCCAGCGGCACTGAAGCTTTCTTT; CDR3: CAWSVASGTEAFF
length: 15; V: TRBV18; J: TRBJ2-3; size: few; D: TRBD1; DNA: TGTGCCAGCTCACCGGGACAGGGTTTCTCAGATACGCAGTATTTT; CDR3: CASSPGQGFSDTQYF
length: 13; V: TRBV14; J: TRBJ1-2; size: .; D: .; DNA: TGTGCCAGCAGCCGAGGGGTTTCCTATGGCTACACCTTC; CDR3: CASSRGVSYGYTF
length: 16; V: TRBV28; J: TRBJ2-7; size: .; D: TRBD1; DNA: TGTGCCAGCAGTCTACGGACAGGGGGCCTCAGCTACGAGCAGTACTTC; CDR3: CASSLRTGGLSYEQYF
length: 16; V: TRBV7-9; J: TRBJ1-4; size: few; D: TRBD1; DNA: TGTGCCAGCAGCTTACGACAGGGGGTCACAAATGAAAAACTGTTTTTT; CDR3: CASSLRQGVTNEKLFF
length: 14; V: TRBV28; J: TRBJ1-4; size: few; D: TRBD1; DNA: TGTGCCAGCACCGAACCGACAGGGGGTGAAAAACTGTTTTTT; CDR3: CASTEPTGGEKLFF
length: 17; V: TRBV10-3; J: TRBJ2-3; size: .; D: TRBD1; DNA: TGTGCCATCAGTGAGCCTCTGGGGACAGGGGGCACAGATACGCAGTATTTT; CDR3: CAISEPLGTGGTDTQYF
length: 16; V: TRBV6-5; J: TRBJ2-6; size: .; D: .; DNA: TGTGCCAGCAGTTCCACCGACGGTGCTGGGGCCAACGTCCTGACTTTC; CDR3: CASSSTDGAGANVLTF
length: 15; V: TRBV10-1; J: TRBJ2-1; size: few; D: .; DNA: TGCGCCAGCAGTGAGTCGACGTGGGTGACCAATGAGCAGTTCTTC; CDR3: CASSESTWVTNEQFF
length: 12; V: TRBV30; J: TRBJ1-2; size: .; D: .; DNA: TGTGCCTGGAGTCGGATGGGCTATGGCTACACCTTC; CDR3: CAWSRMGYGYTF
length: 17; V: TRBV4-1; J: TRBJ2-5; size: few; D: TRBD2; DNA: TGCGCCAGCAGCCAAGGGACTAGCGGGGGGTCGGGGGAGACCCAGTACTTC; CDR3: CASSQGTSGGSGETQYF
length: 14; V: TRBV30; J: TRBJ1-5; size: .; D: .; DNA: TGTGCCTGGAAACAATGGGGGCCCAATCAGCCCCAGCATTTT; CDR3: CAWKQWGPNQPQHF
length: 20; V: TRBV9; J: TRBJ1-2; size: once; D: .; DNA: TGTGCCAGCAGCGTAGAGAGGGAAAGGGGCGGAGGCAAACCTAACTATGGCTACACCTTC; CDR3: CASSVERERGGGKPNYGYTF
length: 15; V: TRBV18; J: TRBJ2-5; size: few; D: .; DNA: TGTGCCAGCTCACCACCGGGACTCCTCCAAGAGACCCAGTACTTC; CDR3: CASSPPGLLQETQYF
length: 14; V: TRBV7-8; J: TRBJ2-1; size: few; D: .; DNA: TGTGCCAGCAGCCCCGAGGGGGGTATAGCTGAGCAGTTCTTC; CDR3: CASSPEGGIAEQFF
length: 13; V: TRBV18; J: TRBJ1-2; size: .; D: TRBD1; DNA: TGTGCCAGCTCGCAGGACAGGTTCTATGGCTACACCTTC; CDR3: CASSQDRFYGYTF
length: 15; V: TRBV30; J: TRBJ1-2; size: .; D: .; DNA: TGTGCCTGGAGTGTATGGGCAGGGGTTAACTATGGCTACACCTTC; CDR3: CAWSVWAGVNYGYTF
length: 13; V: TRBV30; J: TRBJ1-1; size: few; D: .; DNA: TGTGCCTGGACCCAAGTTGACAGGCCGGAAGCTTTCTTT; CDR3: CAWTQVDRPEAFF
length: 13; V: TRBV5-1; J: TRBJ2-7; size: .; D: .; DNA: TGCGCCAGCAGCCACCCCACAGGGCACGAGCAGTACTTC; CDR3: CASSHPTGHEQYF
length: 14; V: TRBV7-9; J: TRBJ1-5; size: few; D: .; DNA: TGTGCCAGCAGCCCCGGGGAGATCAATCAGCCCCAGCATTTT; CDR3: CASSPGEINQPQHF